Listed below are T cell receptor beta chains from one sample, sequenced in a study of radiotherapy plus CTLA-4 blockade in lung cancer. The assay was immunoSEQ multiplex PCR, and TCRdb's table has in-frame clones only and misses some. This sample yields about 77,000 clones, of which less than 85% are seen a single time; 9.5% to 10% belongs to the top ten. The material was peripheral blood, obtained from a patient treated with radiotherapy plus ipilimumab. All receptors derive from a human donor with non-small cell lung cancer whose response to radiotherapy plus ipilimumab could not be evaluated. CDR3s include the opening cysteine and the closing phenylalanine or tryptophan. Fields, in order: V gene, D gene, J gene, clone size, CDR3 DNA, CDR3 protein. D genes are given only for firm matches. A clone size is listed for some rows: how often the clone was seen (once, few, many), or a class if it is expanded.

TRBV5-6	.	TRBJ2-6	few	TGTGCCAGCAGCCGGATGGCGGGAGGGGCCAACGTCCTGACTTTC	CASSRMAGGANVLTF
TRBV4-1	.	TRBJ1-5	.	TGCGCCAGCAGCCAGGGGGCACTGAGCAATCAGCCCCAGCATTTT	CASSQGALSNQPQHF
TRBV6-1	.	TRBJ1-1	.	TGTGCCAGCAATGGAGTTCGCACTGAAGCTTTCTTT	CASNGVRTEAFF
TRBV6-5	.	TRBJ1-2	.	TGTGCCAGCAGTTACTCGGCCTCGACGGCGGGAGGCTACACCTTC	CASSYSASTAGGYTF
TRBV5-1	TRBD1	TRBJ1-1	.	TGCGCCAGCAGCTCTCAGGGGGCGAACACTGAAGCTTTCTTT	CASSSQGANTEAFF
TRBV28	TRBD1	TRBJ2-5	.	TGTGCCAGCAGTTTCGGGCGGACAGGGGGCTCGGGTTACTTC	CASSFGRTGGSGYF
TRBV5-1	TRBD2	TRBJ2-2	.	TGCGCCAGCAGCTCGGGACGTGGTAGCGGGTTTAACGGGGAGCTGTTTTTT	CASSSGRGSGFNGELFF
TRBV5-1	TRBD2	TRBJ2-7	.	TGCGCCAGCAGCTTGGAGGCGGGAGGTTACGAGCAGTACTTC	CASSLEAGGYEQYF
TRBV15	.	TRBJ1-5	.	TGTGCCACCAGCAGAGTTGCGGGTACCTATCAGCCCCAGCATTTT	CATSRVAGTYQPQHF
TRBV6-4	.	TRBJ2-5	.	TGTGCCAGCAGAGCCCCCGTAAATTCGTACCAAGAGACCCAGTACTTC	CASRAPVNSYQETQYF
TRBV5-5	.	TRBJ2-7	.	TGTGCCAGCAGCTTGGCCCCAGCCTACGAGCAGTACTTC	CASSLAPAYEQYF
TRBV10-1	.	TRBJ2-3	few	TGCGCCAGCAGTGAACAAGTCACAGATACGCAGTATTTT	CASSEQVTDTQYF
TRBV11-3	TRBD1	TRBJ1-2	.	TGTGCCAGCAGCTTAGACGGGGACAGCCTGGCTACAACCTTC	CASSLDGDSLATTF
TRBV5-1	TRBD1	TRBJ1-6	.	TGCGCCAGCAGCGAGGGACAGGGTGGTTCACCCCTCCACTTT	CASSEGQGGSPLHF
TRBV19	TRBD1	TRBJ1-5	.	TGTGCCAGTAGTACCCTTGACAGGGAGGCTCAGCCCCAGCATTTT	CASSTLDREAQPQHF
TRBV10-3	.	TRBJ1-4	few	TGTGCCATCAGTGAGTCCGGGGGGAAACTGTTTTTT	CAISESGGKLFF
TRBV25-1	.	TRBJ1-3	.	TGTGCCAGCAGTGAATCACCGGGCTCTGGAAACACCATATATTTT	CASSESPGSGNTIYF
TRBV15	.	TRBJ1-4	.	TGTGCCACCAGCAGAGGGGAGTGGCCAAAACTGTTTTTT	CATSRGEWPKLFF
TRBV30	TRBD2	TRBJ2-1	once	TGTGCCTGGAACCAGCGGGAGGACAATGAGCAGTTCTTC	CAWNQREDNEQFF
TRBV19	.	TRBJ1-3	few	TGTGCCAGTAGTAACTTGATCTCTGGAAACACCATATATTTT	CASSNLISGNTIYF
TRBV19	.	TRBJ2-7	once	TGTGCCAGTAGTCATGTTCGAGAGTCCCGCTACGAGCAGTACTTC	CASSHVRESRYEQYF
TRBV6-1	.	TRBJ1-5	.	TGTGCCAGCGGCAGTCATCAGCCCCAGCATTTT	CASGSHQPQHF
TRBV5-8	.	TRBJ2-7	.	TGTGCCAGCAGCTTGGTTTCGGGGTTGAAGGACGAGCAGTACTTC	CASSLVSGLKDEQYF
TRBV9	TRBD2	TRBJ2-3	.	TGTGCCAGCAGCGTATTTTGGACTAGCGGGGATTCAGATACGCAGTATTTT	CASSVFWTSGDSDTQYF
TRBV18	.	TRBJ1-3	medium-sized	TGTGCCAGCTCACGCGGACCAGGGTCTGGAAACACCATATATTTT	CASSRGPGSGNTIYF
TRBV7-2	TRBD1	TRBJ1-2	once	TGTGCCAGCAGCCCGGACAGGGGGTTGCCAGTTGGCTACACCTTC	CASSPDRGLPVGYTF
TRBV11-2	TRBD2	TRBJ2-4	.	TGTGCCAGCAAAAGGGTAGCGGGCTACAAAAACATTCAGTACTTC	CASKRVAGYKNIQYF
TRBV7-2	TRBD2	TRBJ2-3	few	TGTGCCAGCAGCTTCGGGACTAGCGGGGGAACAGATACGCAGTATTTT	CASSFGTSGGTDTQYF
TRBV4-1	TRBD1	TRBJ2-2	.	TGCGCCAGCGGGACAGGGACCTCATGGTCCGGGGAGCTGTTTTTT	CASGTGTSWSGELFF
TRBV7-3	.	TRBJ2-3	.	TGTGCCAGCAGCCGGTTCAGTTTGGGGGCGGCAAACACAGATACGCAGTATTTT	CASSRFSLGAANTDTQYF
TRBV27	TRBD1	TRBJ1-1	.	TGTGCCAGCAGTTCCCAGGGGGCGGGGGTGAACACTGAAGCTTTCTTT	CASSSQGAGVNTEAFF
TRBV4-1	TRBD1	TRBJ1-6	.	TGCGCCAGCAGCCAAGATCGGGACAGGGTGGGGTCACCCCTCCACTTT	CASSQDRDRVGSPLHF
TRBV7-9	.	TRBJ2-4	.	TGTGCCAGCAGCCCAACCGTGATGGGACTTCTAGCCAAAAACATTCAGTACTTC	CASSPTVMGLLAKNIQYF
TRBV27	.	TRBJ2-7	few	TGTGCCAGCAGTGTTGGGGCAGAATACGAGCAGTACTTC	CASSVGAEYEQYF
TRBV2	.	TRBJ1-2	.	TGTGCCAGCAGTGCCCGAGCTAACTATGGCTACACCTTC	CASSARANYGYTF
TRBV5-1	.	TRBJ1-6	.	TGCGCCAGCAGTCTGGACACCAATAATTCACCCCTCCACTTT	CASSLDTNNSPLHF
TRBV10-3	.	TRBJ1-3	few	TGTGCCATCAGTGAGTTGGGGCAGGGAAACACCATATATTTT	CAISELGQGNTIYF
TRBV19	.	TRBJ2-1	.	TGTGCCAGTCAGATGGATTTGGGGGGCTACAATGAGCAGTTCTTC	CASQMDLGGYNEQFF
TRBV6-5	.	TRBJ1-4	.	TGTGCCAGCAGTTGGCGACAGCTATCTAATGAAAAACTGTTTTTT	CASSWRQLSNEKLFF
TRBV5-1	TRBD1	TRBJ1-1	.	TGCGCCAGCAGCATAAGACAGGGCGGCACTGAAGCTTTCTTT	CASSIRQGGTEAFF
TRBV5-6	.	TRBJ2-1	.	TGTGCCAGCAGCTTGCAGCAGGGGAGATCCTACAATGAGCAGTTCTTC	CASSLQQGRSYNEQFF
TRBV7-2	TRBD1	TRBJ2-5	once	TGTGCCAGCAGCTCAGGACAGGGGGCATCTTCGGAGACCCAGTACTTC	CASSSGQGASSETQYF
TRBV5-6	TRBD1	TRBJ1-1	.	TGTGCCAGCAGCTTGGAGCCGCAGGGGGCTGAAGCTTTCTTT	CASSLEPQGAEAFF
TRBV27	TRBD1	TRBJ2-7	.	TGTGCCAGCAGTTCCTTTACAGGGGGCCGATCCTACGAGCAGTACTTC	CASSSFTGGRSYEQYF
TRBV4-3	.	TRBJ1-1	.	TGCGCCAGCAGCTTACAGGGCGAGAACACTGAAGCTTTCTTT	CASSLQGENTEAFF
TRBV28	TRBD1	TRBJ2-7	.	TGTGCCAGCAGTTCACCGGGACAGCTCGACGAGCAGTACTTC	CASSSPGQLDEQYF
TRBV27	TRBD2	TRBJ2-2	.	TGTGCCAGCAGTTACGGACTAGCGGGAGTTATCGGGGAGCTGTTTTTT	CASSYGLAGVIGELFF
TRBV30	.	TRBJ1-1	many	TGTGCCTGGAGCGAAACAGGGAACACTGAAGCTTTCTTT	CAWSETGNTEAFF
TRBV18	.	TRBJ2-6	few	TGTGCCAGCTCACCATGGGGGCCTAGGGCCAACGTCCTGACTTTC	CASSPWGPRANVLTF
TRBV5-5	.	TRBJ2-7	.	TGTGCCAGCAGCACCAACCCTCAGGGCTCCTACGAGCAGTACTTC	CASSTNPQGSYEQYF
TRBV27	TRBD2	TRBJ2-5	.	TGTGCCAGCAGTTTATTCAGCGGGGGGGCCGGGGAGACCCAGTACTTC	CASSLFSGGAGETQYF
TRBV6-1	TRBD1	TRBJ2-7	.	TGTGCCAGCAGGGCCGGGACAGGGACCTACGAGCAGTACTTC	CASRAGTGTYEQYF
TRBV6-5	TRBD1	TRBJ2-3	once	TGTGCCAGCAGTTTCCCGGGACAGGGGGAGTATTTT	CASSFPGQGEYF